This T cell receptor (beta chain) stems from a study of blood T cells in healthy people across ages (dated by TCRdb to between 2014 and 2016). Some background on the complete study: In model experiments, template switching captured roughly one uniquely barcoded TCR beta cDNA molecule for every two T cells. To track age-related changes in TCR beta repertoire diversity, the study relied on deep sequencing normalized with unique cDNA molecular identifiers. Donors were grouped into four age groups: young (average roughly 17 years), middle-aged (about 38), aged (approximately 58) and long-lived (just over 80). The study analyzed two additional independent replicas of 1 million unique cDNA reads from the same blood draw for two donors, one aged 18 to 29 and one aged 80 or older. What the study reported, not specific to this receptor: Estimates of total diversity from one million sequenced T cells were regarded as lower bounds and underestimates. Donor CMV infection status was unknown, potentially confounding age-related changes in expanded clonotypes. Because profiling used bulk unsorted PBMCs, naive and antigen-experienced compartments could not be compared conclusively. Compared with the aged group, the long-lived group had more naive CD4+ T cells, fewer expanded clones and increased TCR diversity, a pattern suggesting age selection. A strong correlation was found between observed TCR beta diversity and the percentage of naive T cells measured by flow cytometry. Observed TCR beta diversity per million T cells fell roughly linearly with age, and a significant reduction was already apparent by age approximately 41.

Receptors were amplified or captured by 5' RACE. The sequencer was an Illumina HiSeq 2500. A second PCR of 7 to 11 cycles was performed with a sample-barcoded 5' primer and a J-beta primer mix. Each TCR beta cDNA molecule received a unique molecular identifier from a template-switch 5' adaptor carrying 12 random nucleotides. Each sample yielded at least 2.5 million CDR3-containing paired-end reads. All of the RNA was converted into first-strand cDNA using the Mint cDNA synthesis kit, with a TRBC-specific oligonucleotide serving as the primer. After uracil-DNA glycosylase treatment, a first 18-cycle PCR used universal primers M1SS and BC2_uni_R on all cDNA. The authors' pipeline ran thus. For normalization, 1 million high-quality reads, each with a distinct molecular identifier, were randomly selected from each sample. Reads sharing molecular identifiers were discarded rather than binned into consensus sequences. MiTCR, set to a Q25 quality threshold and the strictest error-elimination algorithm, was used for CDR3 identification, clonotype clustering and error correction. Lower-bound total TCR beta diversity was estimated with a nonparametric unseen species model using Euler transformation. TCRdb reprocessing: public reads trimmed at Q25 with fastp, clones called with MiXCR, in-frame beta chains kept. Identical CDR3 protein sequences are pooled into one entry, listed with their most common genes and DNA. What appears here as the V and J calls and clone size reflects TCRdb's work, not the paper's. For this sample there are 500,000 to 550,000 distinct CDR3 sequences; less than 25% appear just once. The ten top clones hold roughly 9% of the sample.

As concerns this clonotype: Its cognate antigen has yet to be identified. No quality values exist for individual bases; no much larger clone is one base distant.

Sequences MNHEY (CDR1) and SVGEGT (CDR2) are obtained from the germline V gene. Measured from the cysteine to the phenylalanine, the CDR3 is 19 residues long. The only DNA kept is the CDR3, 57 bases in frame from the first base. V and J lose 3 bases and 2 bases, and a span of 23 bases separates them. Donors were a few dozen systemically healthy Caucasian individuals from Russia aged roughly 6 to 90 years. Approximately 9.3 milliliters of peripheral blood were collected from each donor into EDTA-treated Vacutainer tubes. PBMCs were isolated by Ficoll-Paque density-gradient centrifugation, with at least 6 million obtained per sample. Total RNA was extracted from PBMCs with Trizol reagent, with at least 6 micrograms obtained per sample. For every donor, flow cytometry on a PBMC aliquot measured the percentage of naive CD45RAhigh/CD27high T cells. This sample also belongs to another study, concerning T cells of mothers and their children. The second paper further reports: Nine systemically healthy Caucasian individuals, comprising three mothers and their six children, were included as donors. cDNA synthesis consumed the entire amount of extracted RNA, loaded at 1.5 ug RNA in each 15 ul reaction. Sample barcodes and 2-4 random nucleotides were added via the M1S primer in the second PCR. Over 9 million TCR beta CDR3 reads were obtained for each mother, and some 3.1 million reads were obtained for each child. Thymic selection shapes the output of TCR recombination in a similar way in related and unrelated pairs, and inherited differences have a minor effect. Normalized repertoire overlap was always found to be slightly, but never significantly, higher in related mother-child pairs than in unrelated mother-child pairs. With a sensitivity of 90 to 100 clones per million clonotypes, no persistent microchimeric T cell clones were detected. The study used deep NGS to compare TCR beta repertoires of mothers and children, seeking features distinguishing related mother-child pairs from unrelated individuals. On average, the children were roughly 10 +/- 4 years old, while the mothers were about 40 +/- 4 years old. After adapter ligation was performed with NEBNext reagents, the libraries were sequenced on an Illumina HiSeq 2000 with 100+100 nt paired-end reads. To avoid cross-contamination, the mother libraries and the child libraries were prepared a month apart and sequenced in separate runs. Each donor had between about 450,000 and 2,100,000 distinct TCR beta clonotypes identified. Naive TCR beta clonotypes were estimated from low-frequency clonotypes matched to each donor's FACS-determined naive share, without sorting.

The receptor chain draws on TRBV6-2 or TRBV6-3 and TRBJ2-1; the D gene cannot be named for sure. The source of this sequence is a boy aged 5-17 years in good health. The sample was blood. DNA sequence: TGTGCCAGCAGTTATCAGGTGGCGGTCTCAATTAGTACCTACAATGAGCAGTTCTTC. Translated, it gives CASSYQVAVSISTYNEQFF.